This T cell receptor beta chain was recovered during a study of cytomegalovirus exposure and HLA in healthy donors (dated by TCRdb to between 2016 and 2019). As for the study more broadly: A later analysis indicated that the 120 validation repertoires were generated on the platform also employed for the 700 or so repertoires of the first cohort. The aim of the study was to test whether cataloging public T cell receptors could identify signatures of past pathogen exposure. A separate validation cohort of 100 to 150 different subjects was used in addition to the approximately 700-subject first cohort. The study combined high-throughput TCR immunosequencing, statistical association of individual TCRs with disease status, and machine learning to predict cytomegalovirus infection status.

The germline V gene encodes CDR1 SEHNR and CDR2 FQNEAQ (reference sequence). From its cysteine to its phenylalanine, the CDR3 spans 14 amino acids. Only the CDR3 part of the read is kept: 42 bases, read in frame from the first base. At the junction V is shortened by 2 bases and J by 9 bases; bases outside the gene matches: 6. Overall results and qualifications from the work: Across donors, most TCR sequences were observed very rarely, whereas some public TCRs were present in many individuals. It was suggested by the authors that the approach could potentially be generalized to other disease states and immunological phenotypes. A few of the identified cytomegalovirus-associated TCR beta chains were confirmed in vitro to be specific for cytomegalovirus antigens. A total of around 150 TCR beta chains were listed by the study as associated with cytomegalovirus. A later analysis lacked HLA typing for the validation cohort, so it scored co-occurrence in that cohort across all 120 repertoires. Of the cluster scores, 85% to 95% were above 0 in a later analysis, which found that TCRs clustered in the first cohort also tended to co-occur in the 110 or so validation repertoires. The classifier was reported to diagnose cytomegalovirus status with high specificity and sensitivity in both the original and validation cohorts.

Receptor amplification or capture employed the immunoSEQ multiplex PCR assay. In the original analysis: A statistical classification framework was developed to diagnose cytomegalovirus status using the catalog of TCR beta chain sequences. Sourced from immuneACCESS, this table was stored by TCRdb with only in-frame sequences that have V and J called. A share of the clones is absent; for the studies checked, an unresolved V gene accounts for under half, and the remainder has no known explanation. Clonal size and the V and J genes are those of that table, whereas D and trimming came from the DNA. The sample table lists about 240,000 clones, approximately 86% of them with a count of one. Together, the top ten hold 1.2% of the sample. As regards this clone: It has no known antigen specificity. No quality values exist for individual bases; no much larger clone is one base distant.

The donors were included in the validation cohort of 100 to 150 subjects, a group kept apart from the roughly 690-subject first cohort. This TCR was recovered from a woman between 25 and 40 years old in good health and CMV-seropositive. Recombination connected TRBV7-9 to TRBJ2-1; 8 central bases correspond to TRBD2. Source material: PBMCs. At the DNA level, the sequence is TGTGCCAGCAGCTTACTAGGGGCGGGGGGTGAGCAGTTCTTC. This translates into CASSLLGAGGEQFF.